The 14 T cell receptor beta chains below were found in one sample sequenced in a study of T cell responses to AZD1222 COVID-19 vaccine. Here immunoSEQ multiplex PCR was the method, and the copy in TCRdb shows in-frame clones only, minus some. This table holds 150,000 or so clones. Sequencing was carried out using peripheral blood. The origin of the receptors is an adult in good health.

The chain is built from TRBV28 and TRBJ1-3; D ambiguous. Between the trimmed V and J ends, which lost 1 base and 4 bases, there was a span of 14 bases. The CDR3 has 16 amino acids. The V gene's germline CDR1 is MDHEN and CDR2 SYDVKM. CDR3 region: CASSLLGGILGNTIYF. The CDR3 region has the DNA TGTGCCAGCAGTTTATTAGGCGGGATTTTAGGAAACACCATATATTTT.

This chain uses TRBV5-5 with TRBJ1-4; TRBD1 agrees at 7 bases. Germline V gene sequence: CDR1 SGHKS, CDR2 YYEKEE (reference sequence). This CDR3 region has 17 residues. With 0 bases clipped from V and 4 bases from J, the junction kept 9 bases outside the gene matches. This chain's CDR3 is CASSLEGKGQINEKLFF. CDR3 DNA sequence: TGTGCCAGCAGCTTGGAAGGAAAGGGACAGATTAATGAAAAACTGTTTTTT.

The chain employs TRBV5-1 and TRBJ2-1, with 8 bases fitting TRBD1. Trimming cost V 1 base and J 6 bases; bases outside gene matches: 6. The CDR3 has 15 residues. Looked up from germline, CDR1 is SGHRS and CDR2 is YFSETQ. The CDR3 loop reads CASSLRQGAGNEQFF. The CDR3 bases are TGCGCCAGCAGCTTGAGGCAGGGGGCTGGCAATGAGCAGTTCTTC.

This chain links TRBV7-3 with TRBJ2-2, with D perhaps TRBD1 (5 bases). The germline gives CDR1 SGHTA, CDR2 FQGTGA. The CDR3 is 14 amino acids. V was clipped by 4 bases and J by 0 bases, with 6 bases between them. CDR3 loop: CASSWTPNTGELFF. The CDR3 DNA reads as TGTGCCAGCAGCTGGACACCGAACACCGGGGAGCTGTTTTTT. Using reference TRBV7-3 and TRBJ2-2 for the parts outside the CDR3, the full variable domain is GAGVSQTPSNKVTEKGKYVELRCDPISGHTALYWYRQSLGQGPEFLIYFQGTGAADDSGLPNDRFFAVRPEGSVSTLKIQRTERGDSAVYLCASSWTPNTGELFFGEGSRLTVL.

The rearrangement links TRBV5-5 to TRBJ2-3; the match to TRBD2 covers 8 bases. Germline trimming cut 2 bases from V and 3 bases from J; bases unmatched to any gene: 2. The V gene's germline CDR1 is SGHKS and CDR2 YYEKEE (reference sequence). This CDR3 is built from 14 residues. In DNA form, the CDR3 reads TGTGCCAGCAGCTTAGGGACTAGAACAGATACGCAGTATTTT. As protein: CASSLGTRTDTQYF.

V and J are TRBV5-8 and TRBJ2-3; D may be TRBD1 (6 bases). V lost 4 bases and J 3 bases, leaving 6 bases between the germline ends. CDR1 is SGHTS, CDR2 YDEGEE, per germline. The CDR3 sequence is 12 residues long. The CDR3 here is CASSTGTDTQYF. Written as DNA, the CDR3 is TGTGCCAGCAGCACAGGGACAGATACGCAGTATTTT.

CDR3 protein: CASSPRGGRAGGAGELFF. In nucleotides, the CDR3 is TGTGCCAGCTCACCACGGGGAGGGCGAGCCGGCGGCGCCGGGGAGCTGTTTTTT. J is TRBJ2-2 and V is TRBV18; the match to TRBD2 covers 7 bases. The CDR3 totals 18 residues. V shed 1 base and J 6 bases; nucleotides not matched to a gene: 14. Germline values: CDR1 KGHSH, CDR2 LQKENI.

This chain uses TRBV6-5 with TRBJ1-1, with D hard to call. Germline-derived CDR1 and CDR2 are MNHEY and SVGAGI. The V end was cut by 7 bases, the J end by 0 bases, with 12 bases between. The CDR3 runs 14 residues. The CDR3 is CASKDYRLNTEAFF. CDR3 bases: TGTGCCAGCAAGGATTACAGACTGAACACTGAAGCTTTCTTT.

V usage is TRBV7-2 and J usage is TRBJ2-7, with TRBD2 as a possible D gene (6 bases). There are 13 residues in the CDR3. The V and J ends lost 3 bases and 4 bases respectively, with 10 bases between them. The germline V gene encodes CDR1 SGHTA and CDR2 FQGNSA. CDR3 amino acids: CASSFGAGYEQYF. The CDR3 region has the DNA TGTGCCAGCAGCTTTGGGGCGGGGTACGAGCAGTACTTC.

The J gene is TRBJ1-1, the V gene TRBV24-1, with a weak D call TRBD1 (5 bases). In germline, CDR1 is KGHDR, CDR2 SFDVKD. The length of the CDR3 is 15 residues. V was cut by 2 bases and J by 1 base, with 10 bases left in between. The DNA for the CDR3 is TGTGCCACCAGTGATTCGGGACTCTCGAACACTGAAGCTTTCTTT. Translation gives CATSDSGLSNTEAFF.

V gene TRBV2 combines with J gene TRBJ2-7, with 8 nucleotides matching TRBD1. Looked up from germline, CDR1 is SNHLY and CDR2 is FYNNEI. The CDR3 is made up of 16 amino acids. The trim removed 6 bases at V and 7 bases at J, leaving 17 bases unmatched. CDR3 in DNA: TGTGCCAGCAGCCTCAATTATGGACAGGGCCTTGGGGAGCAGTACTTC. This codes for CASSLNYGQGLGEQYF.

The chain combines TRBV5-4 with TRBJ1-6; D is possibly TRBD1 (6 bases). The CDR3 length is 18 residues. Germline V CDR1 and CDR2: SGHNT, YYREEE (reference sequence). The germline V and J ends were trimmed by 0 bases and 4 bases, with 17 bases remaining between them. The CDR3 loop reads CASSLGQGQGPYNSPLHF. The CDR3 region has the DNA TGTGCCAGCAGCTTGGGCCAGGGGCAGGGCCCTTATAATTCACCCCTCCACTTT.

This sequence joins TRBV9 and TRBJ1-1, with 8 bases aligning to TRBD1. V trimming: 3 bases; J trimming: 8 bases; junction bases outside the gene matches: 6. This CDR3 contains 13 residues. Looked up from germline, CDR1 is SGDLS and CDR2 is YYNGEE. The CDR3: CASSAGQGGEAFF. Here the CDR3 DNA reads TGTGCCAGCAGCGCCGGACAGGGTGGGGAAGCTTTCTTT.

The chain joins TRBV5-1 to TRBJ2-3, with TRBD2 matching over 7 bases. V trimming: 2 bases; J trimming: 8 bases; junction bases outside the gene matches: 17. Germline CDR1 reads SGHRS; CDR2 reads YFSETQ. The CDR3 spans 17 residues. CDR3 nucleotide sequence: TGCGCCAGCAGCTTATTTAGACTAGGCCGGGGGGAAGGTACGCAGTATTTT. This gives the protein CASSLFRLGRGEGTQYF.